The T cell receptor (beta chain) described here comes from a study of blood T cell repertoires in COVID-19. Whole-study context: Samples of COVID-19 (acute and convalescent) were obtained from the United States, Italy and Spain.

V was shortened by 2 bases and J by 5 bases, with 8 bases between the two germline ends. Germline loops: CDR1 SGHRS, CDR2 YFSETQ. This CDR3 contains 13 residues. Assay used: immunoSEQ multiplex PCR; TCRdb lists only in-frame clones, some missing. This sample has nearly 45,000 clones, with about 86% found just once. The rearrangement joins TRBV5-1 to TRBJ2-1, with a tentative D call TRBD1 (5 bases). The sequenced sample consisted of peripheral blood. The source is a man aged 40-49 years with COVID-19, enrolled during active disease. The CDR3 DNA follows: TGCGCCAGCAGCTTACAGGAGCACAATGAGCAGTTCTTC. Amino acids: CASSLQEHNEQFF.